The clone carrying this T cell receptor beta chain appeared a single time. Profiling relied on immunoSEQ multiplex PCR, and the TCRdb table lists in-frame clones only, not all of them. The data hold approximately 200,000 clones, with approximately 88% observed a single time. This sample is drawn from a study of blood T cell repertoires in COVID-19. This CDR3 comprises 11 residues. V gave up 3 bases and J gave up 8 bases, with 7 bases separating them. Germline assignment: CDR1 SEHNR and CDR2 FQNEAQ (reference sequence). V usage is TRBV7-9 and J usage is TRBJ1-1; D not resolved. This receptor was obtained from a woman in her 30s who had been exposed to COVID-19. The sample comprised PBMCs or T cells enriched from blood (not recorded which). The CDR3: CASSFGGEAFF. The CDR3 DNA reads as TGTGCCAGCAGCTTCGGCGGAGAAGCTTTCTTT.